This entry concerns a single TCR beta chain. No cognate antigen has been identified for it. Per-nucleotide qualities are absent, and no much larger clonotype sits a single base away. TCRbeta CDR3 regions were amplified from genomic DNA by means of the immunoSEQ Assay, a bias-controlled multiplex PCR. The authors processed their data as follows. The number of nucleated cells in each sample was estimated by amplification of reference gene primers within the assay. Sequence reads were collapsed and filtered to measure the absolute abundance of every unique TCRbeta CDR3 rearrangement. Productive Simpson clonality was computed per sample as the square root of Simpson's diversity index over productive rearrangements. The table was pulled from immuneACCESS by TCRdb, which kept in-frame rearrangements only. Such tables lose some clones; where checked, under half of the loss comes from unresolved V genes, and the rest has no known cause. Clone size and the V and J calls come from that table; the DNA yielded D and trimming. The sample table holds 300,000 to 450,000 clones, of which about 88% were seen once. The ten most abundant clones make up about 1.1% of the sample.

This sample was taken from a study of blood T cell repertoires in COVID-19 (dated by TCRdb to 2020 to 2021). At the level of the whole study: The collaborator samples originated in the United States, Italy and Spain and spanned the acute and convalescent phases of COVID-19. The sample metadata nearly always contained a de-identified subject ID, COVID-19 status, age in years and sex. The repertoires were released in a freely available public database intended as a resource for research on the immune response to SARS-CoV-2. The samples were drawn from two sources: the first 160 participants of the ongoing ImmuneRACE study, and 1,000 to 1,500 subjects contributed by 6 global collaborators. Deeply sampled blood TCRbeta repertoires from subjects exposed to, actively infected with, or recovered from COVID-19 were included in the dataset. The material from the prospective study consisted of cDNA or gDNA derived from T cells, B-cell-depleted T cells, or PBMCs. Where available, HLA class I and class II types were obtained from metadata supplied by the sample provider rather than from assay-based typing.

V trim: 2 bases; J trim: 8 bases; unmatched bases: 4. The germline V gene supplies CDR1 MDHEN and CDR2 SYDVKM. CDR3 length: 15 amino acids, cysteine to phenylalanine. The entry retains the CDR3 DNA only, 45 bases that are in frame from base 1. What the study reported, not specific to this receptor: The amount of clinical and demographic metadata varied by source and participant and was provided uncurated.

Participants in the prospective study were aged roughly 18 to 100 years, lived in approximately 26 United States geographic areas, and enrolled through a virtual design. Cohort assignment in the prospective study relied on participant-reported clinical history from a screening survey and a study questionnaire. For ImmuneRACE Cohort 3, a participant was defined as recovered based on two consecutive negative NP/OP PCR tests, clearance by a healthcare professional, or resolution of symptoms. In the prospective study, whole blood, serum and a nasopharyngeal or oropharyngeal swab were collected from each participant by mobile phlebotomists. Over a 2-month period, participants in the prospective study had the option of providing additional blood draws and questionnaires. Before DNA extraction, blood samples from the prospective study were shipped at room temperature or frozen.

The chain is made from TRBV28 and TRBJ1-6, with TRBD1 identical over 9 junction bases. The receptor's source is a woman between 18 and 29 years old who had recovered from COVID-19. Material for sequencing was PBMCs or T cells enriched from blood (not recorded which). The CDR3 region reads CASSLDRGVHSPLHF. The DNA is TGTGCCAGCAGTTTAGACAGGGGGGTACATTCACCCCTCCACTTT.